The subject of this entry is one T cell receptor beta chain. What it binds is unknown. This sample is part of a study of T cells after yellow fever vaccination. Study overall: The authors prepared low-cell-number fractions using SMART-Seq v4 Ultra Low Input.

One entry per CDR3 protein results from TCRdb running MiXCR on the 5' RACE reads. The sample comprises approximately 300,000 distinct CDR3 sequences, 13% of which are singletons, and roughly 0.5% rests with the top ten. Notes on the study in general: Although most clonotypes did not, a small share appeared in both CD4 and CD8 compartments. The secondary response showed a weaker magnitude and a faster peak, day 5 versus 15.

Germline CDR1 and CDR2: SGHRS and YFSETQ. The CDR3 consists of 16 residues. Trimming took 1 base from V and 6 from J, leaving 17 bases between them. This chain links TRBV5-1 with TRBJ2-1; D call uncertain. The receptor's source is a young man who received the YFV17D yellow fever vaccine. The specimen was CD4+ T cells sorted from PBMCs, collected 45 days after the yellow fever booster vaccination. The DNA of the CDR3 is TGCGCCAGCAGCTTGAGGACGGTCGTCCTTTTCAATGAGCAGTTCTTC. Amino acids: CASSLRTVVLFNEQFF. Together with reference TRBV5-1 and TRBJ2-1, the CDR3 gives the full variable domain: KAGVTQTPRYLIKTRGQQVTLSCSPISGHRSVSWYQQTPGQGLQFLFEYFSETQRNKGNFPGRFSGRQFSNSRSEMNVSTLELGDSALYLCASSLRTVVLFNEQFFGPGTRLTVL.